What follows are 31 T cell receptor beta chains derived from one specimen sequenced in a study of blood T cells in healthy people across ages. A J-beta primer mix and a sample-barcoded 5' primer were used in a second PCR of about 7 to 11 cycles. Each CDR3 protein gets one entry after TCRdb re-called the 5' RACE reads with MiXCR. The table records fewer than 2,000,000 distinct CDR3 sequences, about two fifths of them present only once. Specimen: blood. Every receptor here comes from a human donor in good health.

V is TRBV24-1 and J is TRBJ1-2, with 8 bases that match TRBD1. After removal of 4 bases from V and 7 bases from J, the junction contained 13 bases not matched to a gene. Per the germline V gene, CDR1 is KGHDR and CDR2 is SFDVKD. CDR3 length: 16 residues. Here the CDR3 reads CATSDMAGGPLSGYTF. The CDR3 DNA sequence: TGTGCCACCAGTGACATGGCAGGGGGCCCGCTGAGTGGCTACACCTTC.

V gene TRBV5-1 combines with J gene TRBJ2-7, with TRBD2 matching over 9 bases. V shed 0 bases and J 6 bases; nucleotides not matched to a gene: 7. Per germline, CDR1 SGHRS and CDR2 YFSETQ. The CDR3 sequence is 15 residues long. CDR3 residues: CASSLEGSGGSEQYF. As DNA, the CDR3 is TGCGCCAGCAGCTTGGAGGGTAGCGGGGGCTCCGAGCAGTACTTC.

This chain uses TRBV4-1 with TRBJ2-2; D perhaps matches TRBD1 (5 bases). This CDR3 contains 16 residues. Germline-derived CDR1 and CDR2 are MGHRA and YSYEKL. V was cut by 1 base and J by 5 bases, with 14 bases left in between. This chain's CDR3 is CASSQAARAGTGELFF. As DNA, the CDR3 is TGCGCCAGCAGCCAAGCGGCCAGGGCCGGGACCGGGGAGCTGTTTTTT.

This chain connects TRBV5-6 to TRBJ1-2, with TRBD1 as a possible D gene (5 bases). CDR3 size: 15 residues. V lost 2 bases and J 4 bases, leaving 15 bases between the germline ends. The germline V gene encodes CDR1 SGHDT and CDR2 YYEEEE. The CDR3 bases are TGTGCCAGCAGCTTATGGCAGGGCCAATCCTATGGCTACACCTTC. It specifies CASSLWQGQSYGYTF.

The chain joins TRBV20-1 to TRBJ2-1; D unclear. The germline V and J ends were trimmed by 3 bases and 8 bases, with 20 bases remaining between them. CDR1 and CDR2 (germline): DFQATT, SNEGSKA (reference sequence). The CDR3 runs to 15 residues. CDR3 sequence reads: CSASVSFNIRDEQFF. The CDR3 DNA reads TGCAGTGCTAGCGTTAGCTTTAATATCCGAGATGAGCAGTTCTTC.

The rearrangement links TRBV7-6 to TRBJ2-4, with 10 positions matching TRBD1. The DNA matches TRBJ2-7 better at its end, which makes the J call doubtful. From germline, CDR1 is SGHVS and CDR2 FNYEAQ. The CDR3 has 16 amino acids. CDR3: CASSVLSGTGVGEQYF. In DNA form, the CDR3 reads TGTGCCAGCAGCGTCCTCTCCGGGACAGGGGTTGGCGAGCAGTACTTC.

The gene calls are TRBV7-3 and TRBJ1-2; D is uncertain. CDR1 is SGHTA, CDR2 FQGTGA, per germline. The germline V and J ends were trimmed by 5 bases and 8 bases, with 15 bases remaining between them. The CDR3 runs 13 residues. The CDR3 DNA sequence: TGTGCCAGCAGCCCGCACCCTGGTCCGGGCTACACCTTC. This translates into CASSPHPGPGYTF.

The V call is TRBV4-2, the J call TRBJ2-1; no firm D call. Near its end, the DNA agrees better with TRBJ2-7, so the J call may be wrong. This CDR3 has 15 residues. Germline V CDR1 and CDR2: LGHNA, YNFKEQ. Here the CDR3 DNA reads TGTGCCAGCAGCCAAGGTCTTGTTAGCTACAATGAGCAGTACTTC. Protein sequence: CASSQGLVSYNEQYF.

As for this clonotype: At one end the junction does not follow the germline gene, possibly because of a read error. This rearrangement joins TRBV29-1 to TRBJ2-3; D unresolved. Germline CDR1 reads SQVTM; CDR2 reads ANQGSEA. The CDR3 sequence is 16 residues long. CDR3 amino acids: CSVEDPSSPFTDMQYF. CDR3 sequence (DNA): TGCAGCGTTGAAGACCCTAGTAGCCCATTCACAGATATGCAGTATTTT.

This clonotype was picked up a small number of times. The rearrangement joins TRBV15 to TRBJ1-5; 7 bases are shared with TRBD1. Germline V gene lookup returns CDR1 LNHNV and CDR2 YYDKDF (reference sequence). The CDR3 contains 15 residues. Trimming at V came to 5 bases and at J to 2 bases, leaving 6 bases not matched to a gene. CDR3 sequence: CATSRTGVGNQPQHF. CDR3 DNA sequence: TGTGCCACCAGCCGAACAGGGGTGGGCAATCAGCCCCAGCATTTT.

The V call is TRBV18, the J call TRBJ1-1; D may be TRBD1 (5 bases). Per germline, CDR1 KGHSH and CDR2 LQKENI. CDR3 length: 13 residues. V was pared by 8 bases and J by 4 bases, with 14 bases between. CDR3 nucleotides: TGTGCCAGCCCAGTTCAAGGGGCCACTGAAGCTTTCTTT. It yields the protein CASPVQGATEAFF.

At least ten counts were recorded for this clonotype. The V and J genes are TRBV12-3 or TRBV12-4 and TRBJ2-1, with a tentative D call TRBD1 (5 bases). The CDR3 consists of 14 residues. Trimming took off 4 bases at V and 4 bases at J, with 11 bases between the two ends. CDR3 in amino acids: CASSSTTGYNEQFF. As DNA, the CDR3 is TGTGCCAGCAGTTCAACTACAGGATACAATGAGCAGTTCTTC.

This clonotype was seen only a few times. The rearrangement uses TRBV7-8 and TRBJ2-5, with TRBD2 matching over 7 bases. V trimming: 2 bases; J trimming: 5 bases; junction bases outside the gene matches: 5. This CDR3 region has 14 residues. Germline V lookup: CDR1 SGHVS, CDR2 FQNEAQ. CDR3 residues: CASSLWEGRETQYF. The CDR3 DNA follows: TGTGCCAGCAGCTTATGGGAGGGCAGGGAGACCCAGTACTTC. The complete variable domain, with remaining parts taken from reference TRBV7-8 and TRBJ2-5, reads GAGVSQSPRYKVAKRGQDVALRCDPISGHVSLFWYQQALGQGPEFLTYFQNEAQLDKSGLPSDRFFAERPEGSVSTLKIQRTQQEDSAVYLCASSLWEGRETQYFGPGTRLLVL.

This clonotype has a handful of counts. The rearrangement uses TRBV7-9 and TRBJ2-3, with 13 bases fitting TRBD2. Losses at the gene ends were 3 bases for V and 1 base for J; bases not matched to a gene: 7. The CDR3 runs to 18 residues. Looked up from germline, CDR1 is SEHNR and CDR2 is FQNEAQ (reference sequence). CDR3 in DNA: TGTGCCAGCAGCTTGAAGAGACTAGCGGGGGGCCGCACAGATACGCAGTATTTT. Translating gives CASSLKRLAGGRTDTQYF.

This clonotype was counted between two and nine times. J is TRBJ1-1 and V is TRBV12-3 or TRBV12-4, with TRBD1 matching 10 bases. This CDR3 has 13 amino acids. V lost 4 bases and J lost 4; bases outside the gene matches: 0. This chain's CDR3 is CASSWDRGTEAFF. DNA for the CDR3: TGTGCCAGCAGTTGGGACAGGGGCACTGAAGCTTTCTTT.

This clonotype was seen only a few times. This chain links TRBV12-3 or TRBV12-4 with TRBJ2-3, with 10 bases identical to TRBD2. V shed 6 bases, J shed 0 bases, and the junction held 12 bases outside the gene matches. The CDR3 consists of 18 residues. CDR3 coding DNA: TGTGCCAGCAGCTTCATAGCGGGGGGAAACGAAAGCACAGATACGCAGTATTTT. It specifies CASSFIAGGNESTDTQYF.

The chain recombines TRBV7-3 with TRBJ1-1; the match to TRBD1 covers 9 bases. The CDR3 has 15 residues. V shed 5 bases, J shed 4 bases, and the junction held 8 bases outside the gene matches. Germline V gene data show CDR1 as SGHTA and CDR2 as FQGTGA. CDR3 DNA: TGTGCCAGCAGCGCACAGGGGGCCTTTGGCACTGAAGCTTTCTTT. Encoded protein: CASSAQGAFGTEAFF.

The V call is TRBV29-1, the J call TRBJ1-2, with a tentative D call TRBD1 (5 bases). Germline CDR1 and CDR2: SQVTM and ANQGSEA. The CDR3 is made up of 13 amino acids. Trimming cost V 6 bases and J 0 bases, with 11 bases left between them. CDR3 bases: TGCAGCGTCCTGGGGGGATCTAACTATGGCTACACCTTC. This encodes CSVLGGSNYGYTF.

The V and J genes are TRBV20-1 and TRBJ1-5; the match to TRBD1 covers 11 bases. Per the germline V gene, CDR1 is DFQATT and CDR2 is SNEGSKA (reference sequence). Trimming took 5 bases from V and 5 from J; bases not matched to a gene: 5. There are 14 residues in the CDR3. DNA for the CDR3: TGCAGTGCTGAGGACAGGGGGCGCGATCAGCCCCAGCATTTT. Translated: CSAEDRGRDQPQHF.

J is TRBJ1-1 and V is TRBV2, with 7 positions matching TRBD1. With 8 bases clipped from V and 3 bases from J, the junction kept 6 bases outside the gene matches. The germline CDR1 and CDR2 sequences are SNHLY and FYNNEI. The CDR3 is 13 amino acids. In nucleotides, the CDR3 is TGTGCCAGCGGGCCCGACAGGGACACTGAAGCTTTCTTT. This encodes CASGPDRDTEAFF. Full variable domain (rest looked up from reference TRBV2 and TRBJ1-1): EPEVTQTPSHQVTQMGQEVILRCVPISNHLYFYWYRQILGQKVEFLVSFYNNEISEKSEIFDDQFSVERPDGSNFTLKIRSTKLEDSAMYFCASGPDRDTEAFFGQGTRLTVV.

This chain uses TRBV7-2 with TRBJ2-5, with D perhaps being TRBD1 or TRBD2 (6 bases each). The length of the CDR3 is 14 residues. Germline loops: CDR1 SGHTA, CDR2 FQGNSA. V gave up 3 bases and J gave up 5 bases, with 13 bases separating them. DNA of the CDR3: TGTGCCAGCAGCTTCGGGGGCAATGTGGAGACCCAGTACTTC. Translation gives CASSFGGNVETQYF.

The V gene is TRBV12-3 or TRBV12-4, the J gene TRBJ2-1; 7 bases line up with TRBD1. The better agreement between TRBJ2-7 and the DNA end casts doubt on the J call. The CDR3 contains 15 residues. The CDR3 sequence: CASSLGTAIYNEQYF. The CDR3 bases are TGTGCCAGCAGTTTGGGGACAGCAATCTACAATGAGCAGTACTTC.

Concerning this clonotype itself: This may arise from a read error, as a much more abundant clone is one base away. V and J are TRBV6-2 or TRBV6-3 and TRBJ2-2; D possibly corresponds to TRBD1 (6 bases). Germline V gives CDR1 MNHEY, CDR2 SVGEGT. The CDR3 is 13 residues long. The CDR3 coding sequence is TGTGCCAGCAGTTACAGGGACACCGGGGAGCGGTTTTTT. Its protein product is CASSYRDTGERFF.

A few counts support this clonotype. The gene calls are TRBV7-9 and TRBJ2-1; D is possibly TRBD2 (5 bases). The CDR3 extends over 15 amino acids. V was clipped by 2 bases and J by 5 bases, with 13 bases between them. Germline V gives CDR1 SEHNR, CDR2 FQNEAQ (reference sequence). For the CDR3, the DNA is TGTGCCAGCAGCTTAACCACCAGCGGCCACAATGAGCAGTTCTTC. This sequence encodes CASSLTTSGHNEQFF.

This chain connects TRBV7-2 to TRBJ2-1; TRBD2 agrees at 8 bases. CDR1 and CDR2 (germline): SGHTA, FQGNSA. Trimming at V came to 1 base and at J to 6 bases, leaving 17 bases not matched to a gene. This CDR3 has 19 amino acids. The CDR3 sequence is CASSLGQRGYLSASNEQFF. CDR3 DNA sequence: TGTGCCAGCAGCTTAGGTCAGCGGGGGTACCTAAGTGCAAGCAATGAGCAGTTCTTC.

The rearrangement joins TRBV7-7 to TRBJ2-7; unclear D gene. CDR1 and CDR2 (germline): SSHAT, FNYEAQ (reference sequence). The CDR3 is made up of 13 amino acids. CDR3 in DNA: TGTGCTAGCTCCAAGGCCCCTTCCTACGAGCAGTACTTC. Amino acid sequence: CASSKAPSYEQYF.

About this clonotype: One end of the junction varies from germline; a read error may be responsible. The chain joins TRBV9 to TRBJ2-1, with D possibly being TRBD2 (5 bases). The J call may be mistaken, given a closer DNA end match to TRBJ2-7. Germline-derived CDR1 and CDR2 are SGDLS and YYNGEE. The CDR3 length is 14 residues. The chain's CDR3 is CASSASSSYNEQYF. CDR3 nucleotides: TGTGCCAGTAGCGCTTCGAGCTCCTACAATGAGCAGTACTTC.

This clonotype was seen more than once but under ten times. This rearrangement joins TRBV5-1 to TRBJ2-3, with 10 bases matching TRBD2. This CDR3 is built from 16 residues. Germline V CDR1 and CDR2: SGHRS, YFSETQ. The trim removed 4 bases at V and 5 bases at J, leaving 10 bases unmatched. The CDR3 nucleotides are TGCGCCAGCAGCCATGAACTAGCGGGGCATATAGATACGCAGTATTTT. This gives the protein CASSHELAGHIDTQYF.

V gene TRBV12-3 or TRBV12-4 combines with J gene TRBJ2-7, with D possibly being TRBD2 (6 bases). The CDR3 contains 18 residues. The ends were cut back, 4 bases at V and 4 bases at J, with 26 bases in the middle. The CDR3 protein is CASSSTPPGTGDLYEQYF. The CDR3 nucleotides are TGTGCCAGCAGTTCCACTCCGCCCGGGACGGGGGACTTGTACGAGCAGTACTTC.

With respect to this clonotype: This may come from a read error, since a much larger clone is one base off. The V call is TRBV21-1, the J call TRBJ2-1. TRBV21-1 is reported as a pseudogene. The CDR3 has 9 residues. The chain's CDR3 is CASRDEQFF. CDR3 nucleotides: TGTGCCAGCAGGGATGAGCAGTTCTTC.

This clonotype was detected only a few times. The rearrangement joins TRBV20-1 to TRBJ2-7; D unresolved. The CDR3 has 12 residues. Germline CDR1 is DFQATT and CDR2 is SNEGSKA (reference sequence). Trimming left V 1 base short and J 0 bases short, with 4 bases between. The DNA of the CDR3 is TGCAGTGCTAGAGGACACTCCTACGAGCAGTACTTC. Translation gives CSARGHSYEQYF.